What follows are 2 T cell receptor beta chains derived from one specimen sequenced in a study of T cells in Graves' hyperthyroidism and ophthalmopathy. It was RNA transcripts that yielded the amplified TCR beta CDR3 regions. The HTBI primer set was used in a first-round RT-PCR of the TCR CDR3. Each CDR3 protein is one row after TCRdb ran MiXCR on the multiplex PCR reads. The table shows 490,000 or so distinct CDR3 sequences, with roughly 45% occurring only once. The sequencing sample was made of peripheral blood or thyroid tissue (not recorded which). These receptors all come from an adult woman with Graves' disease, either hyperthyroidism or ophthalmopathy (not recorded which).

This clonotype was recorded many times. The chain uses TRBV6-6 and TRBJ2-2; D gene unclear. Germline-derived CDR1 and CDR2 are MNHNY and SVGAGI (reference sequence). The CDR3 is 11 amino acids. V dropped 7 bases and J dropped 5 bases, with 5 bases sitting between them. The CDR3 reads CASIMTGELFF. The DNA for the CDR3 is TGTGCCAGCATTATGACCGGGGAGCTGTTTTTT.

This clonotype appeared a single time. V usage is TRBV6-6 and J usage is TRBJ1-1; 9 bases agree with TRBD1. Unmatched junction bases numbered 9, after V lost 5 bases and J lost 5 bases. This CDR3 contains 15 residues. Per the germline V gene, CDR1 is MNHNY and CDR2 is SVGAGI (reference sequence). The CDR3 loop is CASSDKQGARTEAFF. The DNA of the CDR3 is TGTGCCAGCAGTGACAAACAGGGGGCGCGGACTGAAGCTTTCTTT.